This TCR beta chain was documented in a study of beta chain features in type 1 diabetes. Study in general: There were some 110 million sorted cells examined across all samples.

V lost 10 bases to trimming and J lost 5 bases; unmatched junction nucleotides: 9. This CDR3 is 14 amino acids long. The germline V gene encodes CDR1 LNHDA and CDR2 SQIVND (reference sequence). The whole isolated RNA underwent reverse transcription, so sequencing captured expressed TCRB transcripts. Some clones are missing from TCRdb's copy, which holds only in-frame ones; the method was immunoSEQ multiplex PCR. The profile shows roughly 41,000 clones, roughly 50% of them singletons. This rearrangement joins TRBV19 to TRBJ2-1, with 9 bases lining up with TRBD2. Sequenced: central memory CD4+ T cells from blood. The receptor was isolated from a woman between 18 and 29 years old in good health. This CDR3 reads CATGVLAGNNEQFF. Here the CDR3 DNA reads TGTGCCACTGGGGTCCTAGCGGGAAACAATGAGCAGTTCTTC.